This T cell receptor beta chain was profiled in a study of blood T cells in healthy people across ages. With regard to this clonotype: The antigen is not known. This sequence may be a read error, since a much larger clone differs from it by one base.

Investigators took about 10 milliliters of peripheral blood from every donor. No fewer than 6 million PBMCs went into each sample. Study-wide points: Diversity of TCR beta per million T cells declined in a roughly linear way with age.

The use of a sample-barcoded 5' primer and a J-beta primer mix characterized a second PCR of about 7 to 12 cycles. Via MiXCR, TCRdb re-called the 5' RACE reads, giving one row per CDR3 protein. Among 1.5 million to 2 million distinct CDR3 sequences listed, 28% were seen once. The sequenced material came from blood. The clonotype originates from a young woman in good health.

CDR3 region: CASSHGTSGRTDTQDF. Written as DNA, the CDR3 is TGTGCCAGCAGCCACGGTACTAGCGGGAGAACAGATACGCAGGATTTT. V is TRBV3-1 and J is TRBJ2-3; the match to TRBD2 covers 11 bases. From germline, CDR1 is LGHDT and CDR2 YNNKEL (reference sequence). This CDR3 is 16 amino acids long.